The rows below give T cell receptor beta chains drawn from one sample of a study of PD-L1 blockade in urothelial cancer. Repertoires were generated with immunoSEQ multiplex PCR, while TCRdb's copy carries only in-frame clones and drops some. Of fewer than 95,000 clones in the sample, 80% to 85% were seen once. The sequencing here drew on PBMCs, taken around atezolizumab (anti-PD-L1) treatment. The receptor set was obtained from a man aged 55 to 70 with urothelial cancer. Both conserved end residues are part of each CDR3. D genes are given only for firm matches. Expanded clones get a size class; other rows say once, few or many, or leave the size out.

-	-	TRBV5-4	TRBJ2-1	TGTGCCAGCAGCAGAACAGGTCGTGAGCAGTTCTTC	CASSRTGREQFF
-	-	TRBV6-5	TRBJ1-2	TGTGCCAGCAGTTACAGCGGGGGGCGAAACTATGGCTACACCTTC	CASSYSGGRNYGYTF
-	-	TRBV6-1	TRBJ1-4	-	CASILDRGGEKLFF
-	TRBD1	TRBV4-1	TRBJ1-2	TGCGCCAGCAGCCAAGCGCCGGGACAGGGGAACTATGGCTACACCTTC	CASSQAPGQGNYGYTF
-	-	TRBV19	TRBJ2-2	TGTGCCAGTAGTATAGTTACAGCGAACACCGGGGAGCTGTTTTTT	CASSIVTANTGELFF
-	TRBD1	TRBV27	TRBJ1-3	TGTGCCAGCAGTCGACAGGGGGATGGAAACACCATATATTTT	CASSRQGDGNTIYF
-	TRBD2	TRBV7-2	TRBJ2-2	TGTGCCAGCAGCACGACTAGCGGGGGGGCGATAGGGCTGTTTTTT	CASSTTSGGAIGLFF
-	TRBD2	TRBV4-3	TRBJ2-1	TGCGCCAGCAGCCAGGTAGCGGGAGCATTCTACAATGAGCAGTTCTTC	CASSQVAGAFYNEQFF
-	TRBD1	TRBV28	TRBJ1-2	TGTGCCAGCAGTGCAACAGGGGGCGCGGGCTATGGCTACACCTTC	CASSATGGAGYGYTF
few	-	TRBV11-3	TRBJ2-1	TGTGCCAGCAGCTTAGCGGGGGACAATGAGCAGTTCTTC	CASSLAGDNEQFF
-	-	TRBV2	TRBJ1-4	TGTGCCAGCAGGCGGACAATCGGCGAAAAACTGTTTTTT	CASRRTIGEKLFF
-	TRBD1	TRBV5-1	TRBJ2-5	TGCGCCAGCAGCGGGGGGGACAGGGCAGAGACCCAGTACTTC	CASSGGDRAETQYF
-	TRBD1	TRBV2	TRBJ1-1	TGTGCCAGCAGTGAGACCTTGACAGGGTTGAACACTGAAGCTTTCTTT	CASSETLTGLNTEAFF
-	TRBD1	TRBV6-5	TRBJ2-2	TGTGCCAGCAGTCCCGACAGGGGCTCCGGGGAGCTGTTTTTT	CASSPDRGSGELFF
once	-	TRBV27	TRBJ1-5	TGTGCCAGCAGTTTGGGAGGCCCTAGGCGCAATCAGCCCCAGCATTTT	CASSLGGPRRNQPQHF
once	-	TRBV27	TRBJ2-7	TGTGCCAGCAGTTTATCTACGGGAGAGGTCTTCTACGAGCAGTACTTC	CASSLSTGEVFYEQYF
-	TRBD1	TRBV30	TRBJ1-2	TGTGCCTGGAGTCGGGACAGGGGCGAAGGCTACACCTTC	CAWSRDRGEGYTF